This T cell receptor beta chain was documented in a study of T cell responses to AZD1222 COVID-19 vaccine. For this clone: The antigen remains unidentified.

Measured with immunoSEQ multiplex PCR; TCRdb has only the in-frame clones, and not every one. The repertoire holds roughly 150,000 clones, with 89% as singletons. Germline V lookup: CDR1 MNHEY, CDR2 SMNVEV (reference sequence). The CDR3 extends over 14 amino acids. V was clipped by 5 bases and J by 5 bases; unmatched bases: 5. Study results and caveats: Mostly white British, mostly female donors; authors suggested clonal diversity may be underestimated. Recipients of two AZD1222 doses showed rising Spike-specific TCR breadth and depth.

The sequence was collected from an adult in good health. The chain has TRBV27 and TRBJ1-2, with 10 nucleotides matching TRBD1. The specimen comprised peripheral blood, sampled on day 0 of AZD1222 vaccination. CDR3 in amino acids: CASSQTGGVYGYTF. The CDR3 DNA is TGTGCCAGCAGTCAGACAGGGGGCGTGTATGGCTACACCTTC.